This T cell receptor beta chain is from a study of shared clonotypes between healthy human individuals. Sequencing used immunoSEQ multiplex PCR; TCRdb keeps in-frame clones, though not all of them. The table has some 1.1 million clones, around 77% seen once. Trimming removed 4 bases from V and 6 bases from J; junction bases left unmatched: 5. Germline loops: CDR1 KGHSH, CDR2 LQKENI. CDR3 length: 13 residues. Sequenced sample: memory CD4+ T cells from PBMCs. The sample's subset: CD45RA-negative fraction. V usage is TRBV18 and J usage is TRBJ2-7, with 8 bases identical to TRBD2. The sequence derives from a man between 18 and 35 years old in good health. Some clones in this sample may be carry-over from other donors' samples. The CDR3 bases are TGTGCCAGCTCACTGGGACTAGTAGCCGAGCAGTACTTC. This sequence encodes CASSLGLVAEQYF. Drawing the rest from reference TRBV18 and TRBJ2-7, the complete variable domain is NAGVMQNPRHLVRRRGQEARLRCSPMKGHSHVYWYRQLPEEGLKFMVYLQKENIIDESGMPKERFSAEFPKEGPSILRIQQVVRGDSAAYFCASSLGLVAEQYFGPGTRLTVT.